The rows below give T cell receptor beta chains drawn from one sample of a study of HIV-infected patients and healthy controls. One entry per CDR3 protein, called by TCRdb with MiXCR from the 5' RACE reads. The table has some 9,300 distinct CDR3 sequences, 5.8% seen once. The sequencing input was blood. These receptor sequences come from an adult in good health. Both conserved end residues are part of each CDR3. A D gene is named only where the DNA matches it firmly. Size values are once, few and many counts, or a class for expanded clones, and some rows have none.

size	V	J	D	DNA	CDR3
medium-sized	TRBV6-5	TRBJ2-3	TRBD2	TGTGCCAGCAGTTACTCGTGGGAGGGAGGACGCACAGATACGCAGTATTTT	CASSYSWEGGRTDTQYF
medium-sized	TRBV30	TRBJ1-1	-	TGTGCCTGGAGTGGAGGGGGTGAAGCTTTCTTT	CAWSGGGEAFF
medium-sized	TRBV19	TRBJ1-2	-	TGTGCCAGTAGTATTGGGAACGCGGACTATGGCTACACCTTC	CASSIGNADYGYTF
many	TRBV5-1	TRBJ2-1	-	TGCGCCAGCAGCTTGGATTCTAGCTCCTACAATGAGCAGTTCTTC	CASSLDSSSYNEQFF
-	TRBV27	TRBJ2-2	-	TGTGCCAGCAGTTTATCCAGGTCGAACACCGGGGAGCTGTTTTTT	CASSLSRSNTGELFF
few	TRBV12-3/TRBV12-4	TRBJ1-4	-	TGTGCCAGCAGTCTAGGGACGCTCCCAAATGCGGCTAATGAAAAACTGTTTTTT	CASSLGTLPNAANEKLFF
many	TRBV24-1	TRBJ2-7	-	TGTGCCACCAGTGATGTTCCGGGGTACGAGCAGTACTTC	CATSDVPGYEQYF
many	TRBV5-1	TRBJ2-1	-	TGCGCCAGCCGCCCACCAAACTCGGGGTCCTACAATGAGCAGTTCTTC	CASRPPNSGSYNEQFF
medium-sized	TRBV12-3/TRBV12-4	TRBJ2-6	-	TGTGCCAGCAGGAGACAGCGCTCTGGGGCCAACGTCCTGACTTTC	CASRRQRSGANVLTF
medium-sized	TRBV28	TRBJ1-3	-	TGTGCCAGCAGCGAACTCTCCTACGCGGGGAACACCATATATTTT	CASSELSYAGNTIYF
many	TRBV7-9	TRBJ2-3	-	TGTGCCAGCAGCTTCGGAGATACGCAGTATTTT	CASSFGDTQYF
medium-sized	TRBV30	TRBJ1-4	-	TGTGCCTGGAGTGTCCGGGATTCTAATGAAAAACTGTTTTTT	CAWSVRDSNEKLFF
medium-sized	TRBV29-1	TRBJ2-7	TRBD1	TGCAGCGTTTCCCGACAGGGCCACGAGCAGTACTTC	CSVSRQGHEQYF
many	TRBV19	TRBJ2-5	-	TGTGCCAGTAGTCCCTCACAAGAGACCCAGTACTTC	CASSPSQETQYF
many	TRBV7-3	TRBJ2-3	-	TGTGCCAGCAGCTTATTAGGCGGGGTAGGCTCAGATACGCAGTATTTT	CASSLLGGVGSDTQYF
few	TRBV3-1	TRBJ2-7	TRBD2	TGTGCCAGCAGCCCTGGACTAGGGCGATACGAGCAGTACTTC	CASSPGLGRYEQYF
-	TRBV14	TRBJ2-7	TRBD2	TGTGCCAGCAGCCTAGCGGGGTACGCCTACGAGCAGTACTTC	CASSLAGYAYEQYF
many	TRBV7-9	TRBJ1-5	-	TGTGCCAGCAGCTTAGTGGGGGGGGACCAGCCCCAGCATTTT	CASSLVGGDQPQHF
many	TRBV5-1	TRBJ2-5	TRBD1	TGCGCCAGCAGCTGGGGACAGGGCACCCTCACGGAGACCCAGTACTTC	CASSWGQGTLTETQYF
many	TRBV7-8	TRBJ2-7	-	TGTGCCAGCAGCTTAAGCGGCTACGAGCAGTACTTC	CASSLSGYEQYF
medium-sized	TRBV7-2	TRBJ2-1	-	TGTGCCAGCAGCTTGTACAGCAGCTCCTACAATGAGCAGTTCTTC	CASSLYSSSYNEQFF
many	TRBV20-1	TRBJ1-2	TRBD1	TGCAGTGCGGAGACAGGGTTTGGCTACACCTTC	CSAETGFGYTF
medium-sized	TRBV7-9	TRBJ1-4	-	TGTGCCAGCAGCCCGGGGACAACCAGACCTGCAACTAATGAAAAACTGTTTTTT	CASSPGTTRPATNEKLFF
few	TRBV4-1	TRBJ1-4	-	TGCGCCAGCAGCCAAGGTGCTTCAAATAAACTGTTTTTT	CASSQGASNKLFF
medium-sized	TRBV7-2	TRBJ1-1	-	TGTGCCAGCAGCTTACTGGGAAGGGGGAACACTGAAGCTTTCTTT	CASSLLGRGNTEAFF
many	TRBV5-1	TRBJ1-1	TRBD1	TGCGCCAGCAGCTGGAGGGGGCTCGACACTGAAGCTTTCTTT	CASSWRGLDTEAFF
medium-sized	TRBV5-1	TRBJ2-2	-	TGCGCCAGCAGCTTGGACGCGATTTCGAACACCGGGGAGCTGTTTTTT	CASSLDAISNTGELFF
medium-sized	TRBV6-5	TRBJ2-5	-	TGTGCCAGCAGTTCCCGGTTTAGGGCGGGGTCGGCATCCGAGACCCAGTACTTC	CASSSRFRAGSASETQYF
many	TRBV7-9	TRBJ2-1	-	TGTGCCAGCAGACTAGGACAGCCCAACAATGAGCAGTTCTTC	CASRLGQPNNEQFF
medium-sized	TRBV30	TRBJ1-6	-	TGTGCCTGGAGTGTCCAGCCTAATTCACCCCTCCACTTT	CAWSVQPNSPLHF
medium-sized	TRBV30	TRBJ1-1	-	TGTGCCTGGAGTGTTCCGACAATGAACACTGAAGCTTTCTTT	CAWSVPTMNTEAFF
many	TRBV19	TRBJ2-2	-	TGTGCCAGTAGTATAGATCACGGGTCCCTGAACACCGGGGAGCTGTTTTTT	CASSIDHGSLNTGELFF
many	TRBV14	TRBJ2-5	-	TGTGCCAGCAGCTCCTACGGGAGTGTCCGGGAGACCCAGTACTTC	CASSSYGSVRETQYF
medium-sized	TRBV5-1	TRBJ2-6	-	TGCGCCAGCAGCTTACCCGGGTCCTCTATCTCTGGGGCCAACGTCCTGACTTTC	CASSLPGSSISGANVLTF
many	TRBV2	TRBJ2-1	-	TGTGCCAGCAGTGGACAGATCTCCTACAATGAGCAGTTCTTC	CASSGQISYNEQFF
medium-sized	TRBV7-2	TRBJ2-5	TRBD1	TGTGCCAGCAGCTTAGGGACAGGGAGACGAGAGACCCAGTACTTC	CASSLGTGRRETQYF
-	TRBV4-2	TRBJ1-2	TRBD1	TGTGCCAGCAGCCAAGATCTGGGGACAGGGAACATCTATGGCTACACCTTC	CASSQDLGTGNIYGYTF
many	TRBV6-2/TRBV6-3	TRBJ1-5	-	TGTGCCAGCAGTAACCCAAATCAGCCCCAGCATTTT	CASSNPNQPQHF
many	TRBV7-6	TRBJ2-1	TRBD2	TGTGCCAGCAGCTTAACTACTAGCGGGAGTATCTTCCCGAACAATGAGCAGTTCTTC	CASSLTTSGSIFPNNEQFF
medium-sized	TRBV30	TRBJ1-5	-	TGTGCCTGTGACGGTGGCAATCAGCCCCAGCATTTT	CACDGGNQPQHF
-	TRBV9	TRBJ2-6	-	TGTGCCAGCAGCGTATGGCAGATACTCTCTGGGGCCAACGTCCTGACTTTC	CASSVWQILSGANVLTF
many	TRBV5-1	TRBJ1-6	-	TGCGCCAGCAGCTCTACTCCGGGACACCTTAATTCACCCCTCCACTTT	CASSSTPGHLNSPLHF
many	TRBV7-9	TRBJ1-1	-	TGTGCCAGCAGCTCCTCGATGGGACATACTGAAGCTTTCTTT	CASSSSMGHTEAFF
many	TRBV19	TRBJ1-5	-	TGTGCCAGTCAGACTTATAGCAATCAGCCCCAGCATTTT	CASQTYSNQPQHF
many	TRBV5-4	TRBJ2-1	TRBD2	TGTGCCAGCAGCTGGGATAGCGGGAGTGGCAATGAGCAGTTCTTC	CASSWDSGSGNEQFF
many	TRBV9	TRBJ2-3	-	TGTGCCAGCCGCAAGGGTGTGGGGGCCCCCTGGGATACGCAGTATTTT	CASRKGVGAPWDTQYF
few	TRBV7-2	TRBJ2-6	TRBD2	TGTGCCAGCAGCTTAGTTGTCGGCGGGAGTGCTCTCTCTGGGGCCAACGTCCTGACTTTC	CASSLVVGGSALSGANVLTF
medium-sized	TRBV7-2	TRBJ1-3	-	TGTGCCAGCAGCTTAACAGCCTCTGGAAACACCATATATTTT	CASSLTASGNTIYF
medium-sized	TRBV27	TRBJ2-7	-	TGTGCCAGCAGTTCGGATCCAAGACTGAGGGAGCAGTACTTC	CASSSDPRLREQYF
-	TRBV3-1	TRBJ2-1	-	TGTGACAGCAGCCCCGCCTACAATGAGCAGGTCTTC	CDSSPAYNEQVF
medium-sized	TRBV2	TRBJ2-4	TRBD2	TGTGCCAGCAGTGAAAGCGTGGGAGGGGCAAACATTCAGTACTTC	CASSESVGGANIQYF
few	TRBV5-1	TRBJ2-1	TRBD1	TGCGCCAGCAGACGCCAGGGGACAGTTTATAATGAGCAGTTCTTC	CASRRQGTVYNEQFF
many	TRBV7-3	TRBJ2-2	-	TGTGCCAGCAGCTATGGGGGCGGGAACACCGGGGAGCTGTTTTTT	CASSYGGGNTGELFF